Presented here are 25 T cell receptor beta chains from one specimen sequenced in a study of blood T cell repertoires in COVID-19. Using immunoSEQ multiplex PCR, the repertoire was profiled, and TCRdb retains in-frame clones only, with some absent. The data hold approximately 300,000 clones, with nearly 90% observed a single time. Sequencing was performed on PBMCs or T cells enriched from blood (not recorded which). These receptors came from a woman in her twenties or thirties who had recovered from COVID-19.

This rearrangement joins TRBV18 to TRBJ1-3; the match to TRBD1 covers 9 bases. Germline lookup yields CDR1 KGHSH and CDR2 LQKENI. The CDR3 length is 16 residues. Unmatched junction bases numbered 12, after V lost 4 bases and J lost 8 bases. As DNA, the CDR3 is TGTGCCAGCTCACGCCTTCCCCTGGGACAGGGATACACCATATATTTT. This codes for CASSRLPLGQGYTIYF.

This clone was seen a few times. J is TRBJ2-7 and V is TRBV7-2; TRBD2 is a possible D gene (5 bases). V was shortened by 0 bases and J by 7 bases, with 10 bases between the two germline ends. The CDR3 runs to 13 residues. Germline loops: CDR1 SGHTA, CDR2 FQGNSA. CDR3 nucleotides: TGTGCCAGCAGCTTAGCGCCTAGCCTGGAGCAGTACTTC. Translating gives CASSLAPSLEQYF.

The rearrangement links TRBV18 to TRBJ2-1; 7 nucleotides match TRBD2. The CDR3 extends over 16 amino acids. Germline-derived CDR1 and CDR2 are KGHSH and LQKENI. After removal of 2 bases from V and 6 bases from J, the junction contained 10 bases not matched to a gene. The CDR3 here is CASSPGSAGVFNEQFF. The DNA for the CDR3 is TGTGCCAGCTCACCAGGGTCTGCGGGAGTCTTCAATGAGCAGTTCTTC.

This clone came up once. This chain joins TRBV30 and TRBJ2-7; perhaps TRBD2 as D (5 bases). The CDR3 spans 12 residues. The germline gives CDR1 GTSNPN, CDR2 SVGIG (reference sequence). V was pared by 2 bases and J by 4 bases, with 9 bases between. CDR3 DNA: TGTGCCTGGAGTCGAACTAGGTACGAGCAGTACTTC. It encodes CAWSRTRYEQYF. Variable domain in full (rest from reference TRBV30 and TRBJ2-7): SQTIHQWPATLVQPVGSPLSLECTVEGTSNPNLYWYRQAAGRGLQLLFYSVGIGQISSEVPQNLSASRPQDRQFILSSKKLLLSDSGFYLCAWSRTRYEQYFGPGTRLTVT.

The chain recombines TRBV18 with TRBJ1-1; a possible D gene is TRBD1 (5 bases). V was cut by 0 bases and J by 4 bases, with 15 bases left in between. Per the germline V gene, CDR1 is KGHSH and CDR2 is LQKENI. The CDR3 covers 16 residues. This chain's CDR3 is CASSPPMGGYGTEAFF. CDR3 bases: TGTGCCAGCTCACCACCCATGGGGGGGTATGGCACTGAAGCTTTCTTT. Using reference TRBV18 and TRBJ1-1 for the parts outside the CDR3, the full variable domain is NAGVMQNPRHLVRRRGQEARLRCSPMKGHSHVYWYRQLPEEGLKFMVYLQKENIIDESGMPKERFSAEFPKEGPSILRIQQVVRGDSAAYFCASSPPMGGYGTEAFFGQGTRLTVV.

The gene calls are TRBV18 and TRBJ1-5, with TRBD1 identical over 7 bases. From germline, CDR1 is KGHSH and CDR2 LQKENI. Trimming at V came to 4 bases and at J to 6 bases, leaving 9 bases not matched to a gene. The CDR3 is made up of 15 amino acids. The CDR3 is CASSLRTGLVQPQHF. Written as DNA, the CDR3 is TGTGCCAGCTCACTGAGGACAGGTTTGGTTCAGCCCCAGCATTTT.

To note about this clone: The sample contains more than one DNA sequence encoding this CDR3. The chain has TRBV5-6 and TRBJ1-5; tentatively, D is TRBD1 (6 bases). Germline loops: CDR1 SGHDT, CDR2 YYEEEE. The ends were cut back, 0 bases at V and 6 bases at J, with 10 bases in the middle. The CDR3 is made up of 14 amino acids. CDR3 coding DNA: TGTGCCAGCAGCTTGGGTACAGGGCCTCAGCCCCAGCATTTT. This gives the protein CASSLGTGPQPQHF.

V usage is TRBV27 and J usage is TRBJ2-7; 8 bases match TRBD1. The CDR3 totals 14 residues. CDR1 is MNHEY, CDR2 SMNVEV, per germline (reference sequence). After removal of 7 bases from V and 2 bases from J, the junction contained 7 bases not matched to a gene. The CDR3 loop is CASTRGQGTYEQYF. The CDR3 nucleotides are TGTGCCAGCACCAGAGGACAGGGCACCTACGAGCAGTACTTC.

This sequence joins TRBV5-5 and TRBJ2-6; 7 bases agree with TRBD2. The CDR3 covers 18 residues. Germline CDR1 and CDR2: SGHKS and YYEKEE (reference sequence). The J segment lost 0 bases and the V segment lost 3 bases, leaving 9 bases of the junction unmatched. CDR3 sequence (DNA): TGTGCCAGCAGCTATTCGACTAGCTTCCACTCTGGGGCCAACGTCCTGACTTTC. Residues: CASSYSTSFHSGANVLTF.

The chain uses TRBV7-9 and TRBJ1-2, with D perhaps matching TRBD1 (5 bases). CDR1 and CDR2 (germline): SEHNR, FQNEAQ (reference sequence). V lost 1 base, J lost 4 bases, and 10 bases lay in between. This CDR3 is built from 14 residues. This CDR3 reads CASSLVDSVYGYTF. The DNA of the CDR3 is TGTGCCAGCAGCTTAGTCGACAGTGTCTATGGCTACACCTTC.

The chain employs TRBV6-5 and TRBJ2-7; 9 bases align to TRBD1. The germline gives CDR1 MNHEY, CDR2 SVGAGI. Losses at the gene ends were 5 bases for V and 13 bases for J; bases not matched to a gene: 15. This CDR3 comprises 14 residues. The CDR3 bases are TGTGCCAGCAGTAGGGACAGGGCGACTAGGGGGGTCTACTTC. It codes for CASSRDRATRGVYF.

J is TRBJ1-1 and V is TRBV28; the D is unclear. Germline loops: CDR1 MDHEN, CDR2 SYDVKM. Trimming cost V 5 bases and J 9 bases, with 7 bases left between them. There are 10 residues in the CDR3. The CDR3 loop is CASSHTQAFF. In DNA, the CDR3 is TGTGCCAGCAGTCACACCCAAGCTTTCTTT.

This clone was seen a few times. The chain combines TRBV11-1 with TRBJ2-3; possible D gene TRBD2, 5 bases. From germline, CDR1 is SGHAT and CDR2 FQDESV (reference sequence). V was trimmed by 1 base and J by 4 bases, leaving 12 bases between them. CDR3 length: 15 residues. As DNA, the CDR3 is TGTGCCAGCAGCTTAGAACTCGGGAAAGCAGATACGCAGTATTTT. Translated, it gives CASSLELGKADTQYF. The whole variable domain, filled in from reference TRBV11-1 and TRBJ2-3, reads EAEVAQSPRYKITEKSQAVAFWCDPISGHATLYWYRQILGQGPELLVQFQDESVVDDSQLPKDRFSAERLKGVDSTLKIQPAELGDSAMYLCASSLELGKADTQYFGPGTRLTVL.

In this sample, this clone turned up a few times. The chain recombines TRBV7-9 with TRBJ1-1; D is possibly TRBD1 (6 bases). The ends were cut back, 1 base at V and 4 bases at J, with 10 bases in the middle. This CDR3 has 14 residues. Germline V lookup: CDR1 SEHNR, CDR2 FQNEAQ (reference sequence). CDR3: CASSLGSGVTEAFF. The CDR3 nucleotides read TGTGCCAGCAGCTTAGGCTCAGGGGTCACTGAAGCTTTCTTT.

The V call is TRBV27, the J call TRBJ2-4; TRBD2 is a possible D gene (6 bases). There are 16 residues in the CDR3. Trimming cost V 4 bases and J 7 bases, with 20 bases left between them. Germline V gene lookup returns CDR1 MNHEY and CDR2 SMNVEV (reference sequence). CDR3 region: CASSSGDGRGVNIQYF. The CDR3 DNA reads as TGTGCCAGCAGTTCGGGGGACGGGAGAGGAGTGAACATTCAGTACTTC.

V is TRBV2 and J is TRBJ2-5; 8 positions agree with TRBD1. After removal of 8 bases from V and 4 bases from J, the junction contained 3 bases not matched to a gene. The CDR3 is made up of 12 amino acids. The germline CDR1 and CDR2 sequences are SNHLY and FYNNEI. The DNA for the CDR3 is TGTGCCAGCGGACAGGGTCCAGAGACCCAGTACTTC. This codes for CASGQGPETQYF.

The rearrangement joins TRBV5-5 to TRBJ1-5; perhaps TRBD1 as D (5 bases). The germline V and J ends were trimmed by 0 bases and 3 bases, with 10 bases remaining between them. This CDR3 contains 15 residues. Germline lookup yields CDR1 SGHKS and CDR2 YYEKEE (reference sequence). The CDR3 region has the DNA TGTGCCAGCAGCTTGGCCGGGGGGTACAATCAGCCCCAGCATTTT. This translates into CASSLAGGYNQPQHF.

The chain combines TRBV27 with TRBJ2-3, with D possibly being TRBD2 (6 bases). CDR3 length: 16 amino acids. Germline V CDR1 and CDR2: MNHEY, SMNVEV (reference sequence). V lost 3 bases to trimming and J lost 3 bases, with 16 bases between them. The CDR3: CASSFRVFGGTDTQYF. CDR3 coding DNA: TGTGCCAGCAGTTTCCGCGTTTTCGGGGGTACAGATACGCAGTATTTT.

Regarding this clone: One end of the junction varies from germline; a read error may be responsible. This rearrangement joins TRBV7-7 to TRBJ2-2; a weak D match, TRBD2 (6 bases). Germline CDR1 is SSHAT and CDR2 is FNYEAQ (reference sequence). CDR3 size: 15 residues. The CDR3 loop is CASTQLGGKTGELFF. The CDR3 DNA follows: TGTGCTAGCACCCAATTGGGGGGAAAAACCGGGGAGCTGTTTTTT.

The chain uses TRBV2 and TRBJ2-1; maybe TRBD2 (5 bases). The CDR3 has 12 residues. Germline CDR1 and CDR2: SNHLY and FYNNEI. With 7 bases removed from V and 7 bases from J, the gap between germline ends came to 11 bases. The CDR3 protein is CASTPTGNEQFF. The CDR3 DNA is TGTGCCAGCACTCCGACGGGAAATGAGCAGTTCTTC.

The chain is built from TRBV7-9 and TRBJ1-1; maybe TRBD1 (6 bases). Germline lookup yields CDR1 SEHNR and CDR2 FQNEAQ (reference sequence). The V and J ends lost 2 bases and 4 bases respectively, with 26 bases between them. The CDR3 runs to 19 residues. CDR3 loop: CASSLNSVTGLTETTEAFF. As DNA, the CDR3 is TGTGCCAGCAGCTTAAATAGTGTTACAGGGTTGACCGAGACCACTGAAGCTTTCTTT.

V usage is TRBV29-1 and J usage is TRBJ2-3; TRBD2 might be the D (5 bases). Trimming stripped 5 bases from V and 4 bases from J, with 7 bases between. Germline CDR1 and CDR2: SQVTM and ANQGSEA. This CDR3 spans 11 amino acids. Written as DNA, the CDR3 is TGCAGCGTTCGACTATCAGATACGCAGTATTTT. This codes for CSVRLSDTQYF.

CDR3 amino acids: CASSPERSTSGRTDTQYF. The CDR3 DNA reads TGTGCCAGCAGCCCCGAGAGATCGACTAGCGGGAGGACAGATACGCAGTATTTT. The chain employs TRBV9 and TRBJ2-3; 13 nucleotides line up with TRBD2. Losses at the gene ends were 4 bases for V and 3 bases for J; bases not matched to a gene: 11. CDR1 SGDLS and CDR2 YYNGEE come from the germline V gene. The CDR3 sequence is 18 residues long.

The chain has TRBV9 and TRBJ2-5; 9 bases line up with TRBD1. This CDR3 contains 15 residues. CDR1 is SGDLS, CDR2 YYNGEE, per germline. With V trimmed by 2 bases and J by 5 bases, 7 bases remained unmatched. The CDR3 DNA reads as TGTGCCAGCAGCGTTACCGGGACAGGGTGGGAGACCCAGTACTTC. It specifies CASSVTGTGWETQYF.

The chain uses TRBV5-4 and TRBJ1-1; 8 nucleotides line up with TRBD1. This CDR3 is built from 14 residues. Germline values: CDR1 SGHNT, CDR2 YYREEE (reference sequence). Losses at the gene ends were 4 bases for V and 3 bases for J; bases not matched to a gene: 5. CDR3 nucleotides: TGTGCCAGCAGCCCTTCGGGACAGGACACTGAAGCTTTCTTT. Its protein is CASSPSGQDTEAFF.